The clone carrying this TCR beta chain was seen a single time. Relative to the germline gene, one junction end is altered; a read error may explain this. Unsorted bulk tissue (roughly 19-31 mg) underwent RNA and DNA co-extraction. A primer matching the constant region was used to make TCR beta cDNA from 450 to 550 ng of total RNA. Investigators got TCR beta libraries out of three nested multiplex PCR rounds, done with slightly modified ARM-PCR. TCRdb redid the calling of the multiplex PCR reads with MiXCR, one entry per CDR3 protein. Here the sample spans roughly 45,000 distinct CDR3 sequences, approximately 70% being singletons. The data were taken from a study of tumor-infiltrating lymphocytes in primary liver carcinoma. Study information: Enrolled patients were male and female, aged 30 to 69 years.

Sequences were obtained from liver tumor tissue from sampling region 5. Subset in this sample: tumor region T5, tumor centre. The clonotype was recovered from a man in his forties or fifties with primary liver carcinoma and hepatitis B virus infection.

In DNA form, the CDR3 reads TGTGCCAGCAGTGAAAGAGGAACAGGCGTTGCAAGTAATGAAAGACTGTTTTTT. Residues: CASSERGTGVASNERLFF. This chain joins TRBV6-1 and TRBJ1-4; maybe TRBD1 (5 bases). Germline V lookup: CDR1 MNHNS, CDR2 SASEGT. The CDR3 sequence is 18 residues long.